This TCR beta chain derives from a study of cytomegalovirus exposure and HLA in healthy donors. Study-wide points: It was reported in a later analysis that an Asian-associated ancestry cluster showed fewer N-insertions than the approximately 690-donor mean. When analyzed later, a missense DCLRE1C variant was found to be linked to TCR beta V- and J-gene trimming. In an earlier analysis, about 87% or about 30%: the productive usage of most TCR beta V segments.

The PCR made use of 60 Vbeta and 13 Jbeta primers. Clones were read by immunoSEQ multiplex PCR, and TCRdb kept only the in-frame ones, dropping some. This table holds more than 100,000 clones, 55% to 65% found once. Points on this clone: What it binds is not known.

Trimming took 4 bases from V and 6 from J; bases not matched to a gene: 9. The CDR3 covers 15 residues. Germline V gene data show CDR1 as SGHDT and CDR2 as YYEEEE. Sample: PBMCs. The chain employs TRBV5-6 and TRBJ1-4; 7 nucleotides align to TRBD1. This TCR was recovered from a man aged 40-55 years in good health and CMV-seropositive. DNA of the CDR3: TGTGCCAGCAGCAGACAGGGATCGGGGGATGAAAAACTGTTTTTT. Amino acid sequence: CASSRQGSGDEKLFF.